The 15 T cell receptor beta chains reported below all come from one sample, sequenced in a study of cytotoxic CD8 clonotypes in ibrutinib-treated CLL. This table comes from immunoSEQ multiplex PCR, and its TCRdb copy is limited to in-frame clones, with some not included. The top ten hold roughly 47% of the sample, which has approximately 24,000 clones, nearly 70% seen once. The input for sequencing was PBMCs, taken at disease progression, from a patient treated with ibrutinib. The receptor set was obtained from a human donor with chronic lymphocytic leukemia.

In this sample, this clone turned up many times. The V and J genes are TRBV5-1 and TRBJ1-1, with 9 bases matching TRBD1. The V gene end was trimmed by 1 base and the J gene end by 1 base; junction bases not matched to a gene: 8. Germline V gives CDR1 SGHRS, CDR2 YFSETQ. CDR3 size: 17 residues. The CDR3 coding sequence is TGCGCCAGCAGCTTGCTAAAGACAGGGGGTGGGAACACTGAAGCTTTCTTT. It specifies CASSLLKTGGGNTEAFF.

For this clone: One end of the junction fails to match germline, which may point to a read error. The gene calls are TRBV5-1 and TRBJ2-7; TRBD1 might be the D (6 bases). CDR3 length: 14 residues. Germline V gene data show CDR1 as SGHRS and CDR2 as YFSETQ. CDR3 loop: CASSLAPGTTFDDF. The CDR3 DNA is TGCGCCAGCAGCTTGGCTCCCGGGACAACCTTTGACGACTTC.

J is TRBJ1-1 and V is TRBV10-2, with D perhaps TRBD1 (6 bases). Trimming left V 2 bases short and J 10 bases short, with 14 bases between. This CDR3 spans 13 amino acids. CDR1 and CDR2 (germline): WSHSY, SAAADI. The CDR3 DNA reads as TGCGCCAGCAGTGAGGGGGGGGCGCGTAGAGCTTTCTTT. It specifies CASSEGGARRAFF.

This clone was recorded a few times. The chain links TRBV15 to TRBJ2-7, with 8 bases aligning to TRBD1. This CDR3 spans 15 amino acids. CDR1 is LNHNV, CDR2 YYDKDF, per germline (reference sequence). Trimming removed 3 bases from V and 5 bases from J; junction bases left unmatched: 9. CDR3 sequence: CATSRAGQGWNEQYF. CDR3 nucleotide sequence: TGTGCCACCAGCAGGGCAGGACAGGGTTGGAACGAGCAGTACTTC. The whole variable domain, filled in from reference TRBV15 and TRBJ2-7, reads DAMVIQNPRYQVTQFGKPVTLSCSQTLNHNVMYWYQQKSSQAPKLLFHYYDKDFNNEADTPDNFQSRRPNTSFCFLDIRSPGLGDTAMYLCATSRAGQGWNEQYFGPGTRLTVT.

The chain has TRBV11-2 and TRBJ1-1; unclear D gene. The CDR3 runs to 12 residues. Deletions cut 5 bases from V and 5 bases from J, with 9 bases between. From germline, CDR1 is SGHAT and CDR2 FQNNGV. This CDR3 is CASSATGTEAFF. As DNA, the CDR3 is TGTGCCAGCAGCGCGACTGGGACTGAAGCTTTCTTT.

The J gene is TRBJ2-7, the V gene TRBV6-5; the D gene is possibly TRBD1 (6 bases). CDR3 length: 14 amino acids. V was clipped by 4 bases and J by 1 base, with 11 bases between them. Per germline, CDR1 MNHEY and CDR2 SVGAGI. The CDR3 region has the DNA TGTGCCAGCAGTTTACCCCAGGGGTCCTACGAGCAGTACTTC. Residues: CASSLPQGSYEQYF.

The genes are TRBV7-2 and TRBJ1-2; D perhaps matches TRBD1 (5 bases). CDR3 length equals 15 residues. The V end was cut by 1 base, the J end by 4 bases, with 13 bases between. Germline V gene sequence: CDR1 SGHTA, CDR2 FQGNSA. The CDR3 bases are TGTGCCAGCAGCTTAGACATGGGGCTGACCTATGGCTACACCTTC. Translating gives CASSLDMGLTYGYTF.

This clone was found a few times. The CDR3 loop is CARSLTLYEQYF. In nucleotides, the CDR3 is TGTGCCAGAAGCTTAACCCTCTACGAGCAGTACTTC. The chain joins TRBV5-3 to TRBJ2-7; D uncertain. TRBV5-3 has ORF status, its function being uncertain. The CDR3 has 12 residues. Trimming stripped 2 bases from V and 3 bases from J, with 6 bases between.

This clone was seen more than once but under ten times. DNA of the CDR3: TGCGCCAGCAGCCAAGATTCAACAGGGCGGGGGGATACGCAGTATTTT. Protein product: CASSQDSTGRGDTQYF. V usage is TRBV4-3 and J usage is TRBJ2-3; D might be TRBD2 (7 bases). The CDR3 consists of 16 residues. CDR1 and CDR2 from the germline V gene are LGHNA and YSLEER. V was pared by 0 bases and J by 6 bases, with 16 bases between.

This clone turned up a few times. The CDR3 DNA reads as TGTGCCAGCAGTTGGTCCGGGACAGGGTTGTACGAGCAGTACTTC. Its protein is CASSWSGTGLYEQYF. The chain employs TRBV6-5 and TRBJ2-7; 9 bases fit TRBD1. Germline CDR1 and CDR2: MNHEY and SVGAGI. Trimming at V came to 4 bases and at J to 4 bases, leaving 8 bases not matched to a gene. This CDR3 is built from 15 residues.

The chain couples TRBV7-9 to TRBJ1-1; D may be TRBD1 (6 bases). The CDR3 is 14 residues long. Germline V CDR1 and CDR2: SEHNR, FQNEAQ (reference sequence). Trimming pared 7 bases from V and 7 bases from J, leaving 19 bases between. The CDR3: CASTLPRGLGEAFF. In DNA form, the CDR3 reads TGTGCCAGCACCCTTCCACGGGGGCTGGGTGAAGCTTTCTTT.

The gene calls are TRBV28 and TRBJ2-7; D remains ambiguous. The V gene's germline CDR1 is MDHEN and CDR2 SYDVKM. This CDR3 spans 13 amino acids. V shed 3 bases and J shed 4 bases, with 10 bases lying between them. The CDR3 region has the DNA TGTGCCAGCAGTTTGACGGAACGGTACGAGCAGTACTTC. Its protein product is CASSLTERYEQYF.

The rearrangement joins TRBV5-8 to TRBJ1-1, with D possibly matching TRBD1 (6 bases). The CDR3 consists of 11 residues. The germline V and J ends were trimmed by 4 bases and 8 bases, with 9 bases remaining between them. Germline V gene data show CDR1 as SGHTS and CDR2 as YDEGEE. CDR3 region: CASSPGTEAFF. The CDR3 DNA reads TGTGCCAGCAGCCCCGGGACAGAAGCTTTCTTT.

This chain connects TRBV11-2 to TRBJ2-1; 11 bases are a match to TRBD2. The length of the CDR3 is 14 residues. The germline gives CDR1 SGHAT, CDR2 FQNNGV. V shed 2 bases, J shed 6 bases, and the junction held 0 bases outside the gene matches. CDR3 in amino acids: CASSLLAGGNEQFF. The CDR3 DNA follows: TGTGCCAGCAGCTTACTAGCGGGGGGCAATGAGCAGTTCTTC.

The chain is built from TRBV21-1 and TRBJ1-1; the D call TRBD1 from the table was never checked on the DNA. TRBV21-1 has pseudogene status. This CDR3 region has 16 residues. This chain's CDR3 is CASSKSPDRMNTEAFF. The CDR3 DNA reads as TGTGCCAGCAGCAAAAGTCCGGACAGAATGAACACTGAAGCTTTCTTT.